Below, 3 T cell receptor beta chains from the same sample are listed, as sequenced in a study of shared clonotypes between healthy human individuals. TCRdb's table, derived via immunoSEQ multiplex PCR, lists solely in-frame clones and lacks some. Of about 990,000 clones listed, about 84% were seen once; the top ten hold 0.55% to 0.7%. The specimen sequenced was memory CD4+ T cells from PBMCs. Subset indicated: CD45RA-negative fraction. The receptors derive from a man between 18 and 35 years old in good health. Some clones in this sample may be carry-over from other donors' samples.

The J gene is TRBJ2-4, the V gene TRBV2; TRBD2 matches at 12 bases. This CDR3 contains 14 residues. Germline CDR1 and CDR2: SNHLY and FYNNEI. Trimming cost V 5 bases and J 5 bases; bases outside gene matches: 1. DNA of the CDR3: TGTGCCAGCAGTAGACTAGCGGGAGAAAACATTCAGTACTTC. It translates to CASSRLAGENIQYF.

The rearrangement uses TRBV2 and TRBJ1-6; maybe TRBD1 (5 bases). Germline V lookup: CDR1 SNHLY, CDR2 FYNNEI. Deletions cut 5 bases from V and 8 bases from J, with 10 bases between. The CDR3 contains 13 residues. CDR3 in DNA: TGTGCCAGCAGTCAGGTGGGGGATTCACCCCTCCACTTT. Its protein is CASSQVGDSPLHF. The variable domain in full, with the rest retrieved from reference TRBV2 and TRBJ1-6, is EPEVTQTPSHQVTQMGQEVILRCVPISNHLYFYWYRQILGQKVEFLVSFYNNEISEKSEIFDDQFSVERPDGSNFTLKIRSTKLEDSAMYFCASSQVGDSPLHFGNGTRLTVT.

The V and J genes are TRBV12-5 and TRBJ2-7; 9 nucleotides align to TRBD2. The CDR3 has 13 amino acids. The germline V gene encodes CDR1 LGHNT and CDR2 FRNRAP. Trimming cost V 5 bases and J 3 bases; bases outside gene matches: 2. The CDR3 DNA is TGTGCTAGTGGTGTTAGCGGGAGCTACGAGCAGTACTTC. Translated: CASGVSGSYEQYF.